One T cell receptor beta chain is described in this entry. Its cognate antigen has yet to be identified. Base qualities are not recorded, but no much larger clone differs from it by a single base. The sample originates from a study of shared clonotypes between healthy human individuals (dated by TCRdb to 2018 to 2021). Broadly, across the study: Three men and two women, aged 18 to 49 years, made up the cohort. Per donor, leukapheresis produced somewhere between about 0.9 and 9.5 billion PBMCs. Blood TCR repertoires of about 5 healthy adults were deeply sequenced to estimate repertoire size and the extent of clonotype sharing between individuals. To increase sequencing depth and limit assay-specific biases, different laboratories used diverse techniques to prepare libraries and sequence TCR repertoires. What the study reported, not specific to this receptor: Pairwise subsampling indicated that sequencing depth was expected to affect the degree of clonotype sharing among donors. Sampling was restricted to blood, and TCR repertoires in tissue are likely to differ from TCR repertoires in blood. Because the study included only a small number of donors, the genetic and exposure-history diversity represented was limited.

The donors were healthy, HIV-negative adults who had no recently reported acute infections or vaccinations. All donors were Caucasian adults living in Nashville, Tennessee, USA. For unsorted samples, 90 million or so PBMCs were counted and genomic DNA was extracted with the QIAamp DNA Blood Mini kit. Blood was obtained by leukapheresis, after which PBMCs were separated by Ficoll-Histopaque density gradient centrifugation and cryopreserved in liquid nitrogen vapor phase. The germline V and J ends show losses of 5 bases and 6 bases respectively, and no gene match explains 9 bases of the junction. The CDR3 sequence holds 15 residues, the cysteine and phenylalanine included. Only the CDR3 portion is preserved as DNA: 45 bases, with reading frame beginning at the first base. CDR1 and CDR2 (SGHTA, FQGTGA) derive from the germline V gene. Using the deep immunoSEQ assay, TCR CDR3 regions were amplified from genomic DNA by multiplex PCR. Extracted genomic DNA from each cell subset was distributed evenly across all wells of several immunoSEQ 96-well plates, and each plate was treated as a replicate. Each replicate PCR for unsorted PBMC received roughly 300 ng genomic DNA, equal to tens of thousands of T cell genomes. Ten immunoSEQ deep assay plates were used to sequence the unsorted PBMC genomic DNA. Purified libraries were measured with a Qubit 3.0 fluorometer, size-checked on a Bioanalyzer 2100, and measured again with the KAPA Library Quantification kit. Every immunoSEQ 96-well plate was sequenced on a dedicated single-read 150-cycle Illumina NextSeq 550 flow cell. In the original analysis: Because only junctional sequences without quality scores were contained in the immunoSEQ output, filtering matching that applied to full-length reads could not be performed. Sequences were annotated with PyIR, a Python wrapper for IgBLAST v1.9, and V/J genes and CDR3 were assigned using IMGT germline references. Reads were removed for weak V/J assignments (E-value above 1e-6), missing CDR3, stop codons, out-of-frame junctions, or ambiguous translated residues. V3J clonotypes were defined as sequences sharing an identical inferred V gene, J gene, and CDR3 amino acid sequence. Percentage overlap between repertoires was computed as shared unique clonotypes divided by the size of the smaller repertoire. Richness of each repertoire was evaluated using RTK rarefaction, the Chao1 estimator, and Recon v2.1 estimates of unobserved clonotypes. TCRdb took over this immuneACCESS table, retaining in-frame rearrangements with V and J assigned. Such tables are incomplete; in checked studies, under half of the missing clones stem from an unresolved V gene, and the remainder is unexplained. That table supplies the V and J calls and clone size; D and trimming were determined from the DNA. This sample is represented by more than 400,000 clones; about 85% of them were singletons. Clones ranked in the top ten supply 10% to 15% of the sample.

The rearranged chain carries TRBV7-3 and TRBJ2-2; the central 7 bases match TRBD1. This TCR came from a woman in her forties in good health. Some clones in this sample may be carry-over from other donors' samples. Sequencing was done on a sample of PBMCs. CDR3 region: CASSRTGGQAGELFF. Here is the DNA: TGTGCCAGCAGCCGGACAGGAGGCCAGGCCGGGGAGCTGTTTTTT.